This T cell receptor beta chain came from a study of response to subunit inactivated influenza vaccine. Germline V gene sequence: CDR1 DFQATT, CDR2 SNEGSKA (reference sequence). Trimming cost V 6 bases and J 3 bases, with 15 bases left between them. This CDR3 spans 13 amino acids. MiXCR, run by TCRdb on the RT-PCR reads, gives a single entry per CDR3 protein. The sample yields 630,000 or so distinct CDR3 sequences, 15% to 18% seen once. Study outcomes and limitations: That few new T cells are recruited by each seasonal influenza vaccination was the authors' suggestion.

This clonotype was picked up a small number of times. Its antigen is unidentified. The rearrangement links TRBV20-1 to TRBJ2-7; D gene uncertain. This TCR derives from a man aged 45-60 years who received an inactivated influenza vaccine. The specimen comprised PBMCs from blood, sampled 11 to 12 days after vaccination. CDR3 in DNA: TGCAGTGCGGGCGAGGTTTCCGGCTACGAGCAGTACTTC. Its translation is CSAGEVSGYEQYF.